This T cell receptor (beta chain) was retrieved from a study of beta chain features in type 1 diabetes. Notes on this clone: Antigen: not known.

The germline V gene has CDR1 SGHDN and CDR2 FVKESK. J lost 9 bases, V lost 4 bases, and 12 bases had no gene match. There are 17 residues in the CDR3. The study reverse transcribed the entire isolated RNA, so it sequenced expressed TCRB transcripts. Using immunoSEQ multiplex PCR, the repertoire was profiled, and TCRdb retains in-frame clones only, with some absent. Of about 150,000 clones in the sample, over 6% were seen once. The study, taken as a whole, reports: Among all four CD4+ subsets, Type 1 diabetes patients had TCRB CDR3s that were moderately but significantly shorter.

The clonotype was recovered from a man aged 18 to 30 with type 1 diabetes. V is TRBV14 and J is TRBJ2-2, with 12 bases lining up with TRBD1. The sample was central memory CD4+ T cells from blood. The DNA of the CDR3 is TGTGCCAGCAGCCGAAAGGGGACCGGGACAGGGGGCCGGGAGCTGTTTTTT. This gives the protein CASSRKGTGTGGRELFF.